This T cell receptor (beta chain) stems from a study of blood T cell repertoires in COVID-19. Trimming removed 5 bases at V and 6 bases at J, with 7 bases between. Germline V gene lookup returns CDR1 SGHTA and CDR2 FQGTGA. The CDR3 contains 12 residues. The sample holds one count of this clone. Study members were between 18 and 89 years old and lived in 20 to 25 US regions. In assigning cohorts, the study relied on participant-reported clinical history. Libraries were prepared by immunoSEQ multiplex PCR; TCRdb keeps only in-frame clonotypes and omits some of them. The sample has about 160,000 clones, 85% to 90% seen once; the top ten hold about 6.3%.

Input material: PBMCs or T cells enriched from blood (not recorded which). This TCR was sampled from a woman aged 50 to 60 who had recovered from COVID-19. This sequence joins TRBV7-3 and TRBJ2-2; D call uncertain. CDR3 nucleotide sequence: TGTGCCAGCAGCCTAAACTCCGGGGAGCTGTTTTTT. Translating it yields CASSLNSGELFF.